The clone carrying this T cell receptor (beta chain) has more than one count but fewer than ten. No antigen is known for it. Looked up from germline, CDR1 is MNHGY and CDR2 is SVAAGI. The CDR3 covers 17 residues. Unmatched junction bases numbered 14, after V lost 6 bases and J lost 2 bases. This record comes from a study of human T cells and chemical hapten exposure. Study results and limitations: Counts of TCRs above 1 in 1000 frequency stayed unchanged with DPC sensitization.

During construction of the library, unique molecular identifiers were attached to individual cDNA molecules for quantitative, reproducible TCR counting. TCRdb ran MiXCR on the RACE reads and lists one entry per CDR3 protein. The table lists some 90,000 distinct CDR3 sequences, approximately 9.7% of them singletons, with about 3.1% in the top ten. Noted time point: healthy volunteer bleed at 2 weeks. Total RNA extraction was carried out from unfractionated whole blood. The chain links TRBV6-9 to TRBJ1-2; 8 bases match TRBD1. Material: whole blood. The receptor comes from a female donor in good health. Some clones in this sample may be carry-over from other donors' samples. The CDR3 sequence is CASRSRDRLNPNYGYTF. DNA for the CDR3: TGTGCCAGCAGGTCCCGGGACAGGTTGAATCCCAACTATGGCTACACCTTC.